This is a list of T cell receptor beta chains from one sample in a study of cytomegalovirus exposure and HLA in healthy donors. Some clones are missing from TCRdb's copy, which holds only in-frame ones; the method was immunoSEQ multiplex PCR. Of some 95,000 clones listed, 78% were seen once; the top ten hold roughly 3.9%. Sequenced sample: PBMCs. The receptor source for this set is a woman aged 35 to 49 in good health and CMV-seropositive. The CDR3 runs from the conserved cysteine through the conserved F or W. The D gene is left open where the match is weak. Clone sizes are given selectively: once, few, many, or a class where the clone is expanded.

>TRBV6-1|-|TRBJ1-2|TRBD1
TGTGCCAGCAGTGAAGCAGCCGCGAATTCCGGGACAGGGGGGTTTGGCTACACCTTC
CASSEAAANSGTGGFGYTF
>TRBV6-6|few|TRBJ2-1|TRBD2
TGTGCCAGCAGTTACGCAGCGGGAGGTTCCTACAATGAGCAGTTCTTC
CASSYAAGGSYNEQFF
>TRBV15|-|TRBJ1-5|-
TGTGCCACCAGCAGAGTTGGAGGCCAGCCCCAGCATTTT
CATSRVGGQPQHF
>TRBV10-3|-|TRBJ2-5|TRBD2
TGTGCCATCAGTGTCTCGCCGGGACTAGCGGGAGGCGGACAAGAGACCCAGTACTTC
CAISVSPGLAGGGQETQYF
>TRBV18|-|TRBJ1-2|TRBD1
TGTGCCAGCTCACCAAAGACAGGGGATGGCTACACCTTC
CASSPKTGDGYTF
>TRBV28|-|TRBJ2-1|-
TGTGCCAGCAGTTCGGTCGAGAGTGGTGAGCAGTTCTTC
CASSSVESGEQFF
>TRBV18|-|TRBJ1-2|-
TGTGCCAGCTCTCCAGAAGCCGGGACACATTATGGCTACACCTTC
CASSPEAGTHYGYTF
>TRBV5-1|-|TRBJ2-5|-
TGCGCCAGCTCGGTCGGCCAAGAGACCCAGTACTTC
CASSVGQETQYF
>TRBV30|-|TRBJ2-7|TRBD2
TGTGCCTGGAGTGAAAAGAGCGGGATGCACTCCTACGAGCAGTACTTC
CAWSEKSGMHSYEQYF
>TRBV7-9|-|TRBJ2-7|TRBD1
TGTGCCAGCAGCCTAGAACCCGGGACAGGGTTACACGAGCAGTACTTC
CASSLEPGTGLHEQYF
>TRBV7-8|-|TRBJ2-3|-
TGTGCCAGCAGTCATTCACTCGAAGATACGCAGTATTTT
CASSHSLEDTQYF
>TRBV5-5|once|TRBJ2-7|-
TGTGCCAGCACCTACCATCTAGGTGAGCGGACCTACGAGCAGTACTTC
CASTYHLGERTYEQYF
>TRBV7-9|-|TRBJ2-5|-
TGTGCCAGCAGCTTACAGAGAACTAAGAGACAAGAGACCCAGTACTTC
CASSLQRTKRQETQYF
>TRBV2|-|TRBJ2-2|-
TGTGCCAGCAGAGTTACATATACCGGGGAGCTGTTTTTT
CASRVTYTGELFF
>TRBV5-6|-|TRBJ2-2|-
TGTGCCAGCACAACTTTAACCGGGGAGCTGTTTTTT
CASTTLTGELFF
>TRBV7-3|-|TRBJ1-5|TRBD1
TGTGCCAGCAGCCAGGGACAGGGGCTTAATAGCAATCAGCCCCAGCATTTT
CASSQGQGLNSNQPQHF
>TRBV6-1|once|TRBJ1-6|-
TGTGCCAGCGCATGGCGGAGCTCCTATAATTCACCCCTCCACTTT
CASAWRSSYNSPLHF
>TRBV4-2|-|TRBJ2-1|-
TGTGCCAGCAGCCCCGCCTCCGGAGCTTACAATGAGCAGTTCTTC
CASSPASGAYNEQFF
>TRBV4-2|-|TRBJ2-1|TRBD2
TGTGCCAGCAGCCTGGGACTAGCGGGACAGAAGTTCTTC
CASSLGLAGQKFF
>TRBV9|once|TRBJ1-2|-
TGTGCCAGCAGCGGATCGGACGGAGGACCCTATGGCTACACCTTC
CASSGSDGGPYGYTF
>TRBV27|-|TRBJ2-1|TRBD2
TGTGCCAGCAGTTTTGTCGCGGGAGAAAACTACAATGAGCAGTTCTTC
CASSFVAGENYNEQFF
>TRBV7-9|few|TRBJ2-1|-
TGTGCCAGCAGCTTAGCTAGCCCAAGAGGTGAGCAGTTCTTC
CASSLASPRGEQFF
>TRBV10-1|few|TRBJ2-3|-
TGCGCCAGCAGTGAGGGTCAGGGCACAGATACGCAGTATTTT
CASSEGQGTDTQYF
>TRBV6-5|-|TRBJ2-7|TRBD1
TGTGCCAGCAGTAGGGGGACAGGGGTGGCCTACGAGCAGTACTTC
CASSRGTGVAYEQYF
>TRBV9|-|TRBJ2-3|TRBD2
TGTGCCAGCAGCGTTTCCCCACGGGGGGGGAGTCGCACAGATACGCAGTATTTT
CASSVSPRGGSRTDTQYF
>TRBV19|-|TRBJ2-1|TRBD2
TGTGCCAGTAGCATCGGGGGAGGGAGCTCCTACAATGAGCAGTTCTTC
CASSIGGGSSYNEQFF
>TRBV5-1|-|TRBJ2-3|-
TGCGCCAGCAGCTCGCAGGGGAGAGATACGCAGTATTTT
CASSSQGRDTQYF
>TRBV30|-|TRBJ2-7|-
TGTGCCTGGAGTGTACGGAGTGAGGCGGAGCAGTACTTC
CAWSVRSEAEQYF
>TRBV6-1|-|TRBJ2-5|-
TGTGCCAGCAGTTGGGGCTCTGGGGCCCAAGAGACCCAGTACTTC
CASSWGSGAQETQYF
>TRBV7-9|-|TRBJ2-2|-
TGTGCCAGCAGCTTACCCAGGGGGGTCGGGGAGCTGTTTTTT
CASSLPRGVGELFF
>TRBV10-2|-|TRBJ2-6|-
TGCGCCAGCAGCCGGGACACGACCTCTGGGGCCAACGTCCTGACTTTC
CASSRDTTSGANVLTF
>TRBV21-1|-|TRBJ2-3|-
TGTGCCAGCAGCAAAGACCTACTAGCGGGAGTCCATCACACAGATACGCAGTATTTT
CASSKDLLAGVHHTDTQYF
>TRBV19|medium-sized|TRBJ1-1|-
TGTGCCAGTAGTATAGGTGGACAAGTGAACACTGAAGCTTTCTTT
CASSIGGQVNTEAFF
>TRBV5-1|-|TRBJ1-2|TRBD1
TGCGCCAGCAGCCTGGACCGGACAGGGGCCACCTATGGCTACACCTTC
CASSLDRTGATYGYTF
>TRBV12-2|-|TRBJ2-5|-
TGTGCAAGTCGCTTAGGGGACACCGAGGCTAGCGGACCCCAAGAGACCCAGTACTTC
CASRLGDTEASGPQETQYF
>TRBV19|-|TRBJ2-1|TRBD2
TGTGCCAGTAGTATTGCTAGCGGGAGGGCCCTCGGGATCAATGAGCAGTTCTTC
CASSIASGRALGINEQFF
>TRBV7-2|-|TRBJ2-3|-
TGTGCCAGCAGCTTCTCCGGGAGCCCAGATACGCAGTATTTT
CASSFSGSPDTQYF
>TRBV6-4|medium-sized|TRBJ2-1|TRBD1
TGTGCCAGCAGTCCGGGGGAGACAGGGGGCTTTGATGAGCAGTTCTTC
CASSPGETGGFDEQFF
>TRBV5-1|-|TRBJ2-5|-
TGCGCCAGCAGCTTGGTAGCGGAAGAGACCCAGTACTTC
CASSLVAEETQYF
>TRBV19|-|TRBJ1-3|TRBD1
TGTGCCAGTAGCCAGGACAGGGGGGGAAACACCATATATTTT
CASSQDRGGNTIYF
>TRBV20-1|-|TRBJ2-4|-
TGCAGTGCTCCAATTTCAAACATTCAGTACTTC
CSAPISNIQYF
>TRBV2|-|TRBJ2-7|TRBD2
TGTGCCAGCAGTGAATCGTGGCTAGCGGGTTCCTACGAGCAGTACTTC
CASSESWLAGSYEQYF
>TRBV6-5|-|TRBJ2-7|-
TGTGCCAGCAGTGCCCGCCGCGGGGGCGAGGACGAGCAGTACTTC
CASSARRGGEDEQYF
>TRBV2|once|TRBJ2-5|TRBD1
TGTGCCAGCAACGGACAGGGAGAGACCCAGTACTTC
CASNGQGETQYF
>TRBV9|-|TRBJ2-5|TRBD2
TGTGCCAGCAGTGGACTAGCGGGAGTGGGGCAGATGGAGACCCAGTACTTC
CASSGLAGVGQMETQYF
>TRBV4-2|-|TRBJ2-3|-
TGTGCCAGCAGCCAAGTCACGGGGGATACGCAGTATTTT
CASSQVTGDTQYF
>TRBV7-2|-|TRBJ2-7|TRBD1
TGTGCCAGCAGCTCTAAGACAGGGGCGCTGTACGAGCAGTACTTC
CASSSKTGALYEQYF
>TRBV5-6|-|TRBJ2-2|-
TGTGCCAGCAGCTTGTACAGTGCCGCGAACACCGGGGAGCTGTTTTTT
CASSLYSAANTGELFF
>TRBV25-1|-|TRBJ2-7|TRBD2
TGTGCCAGCATCGAACTAGCGGGAAGCTACGAGCAGTACTTC
CASIELAGSYEQYF
>TRBV6-6|-|TRBJ1-5|-
TGTGCCAGCAGGGCAGGGGATCAGCCCCAGCATTTT
CASRAGDQPQHF
>TRBV19|few|TRBJ2-6|-
TGTGCCAGTAGTCTGACTAGTTCTGGGGCCAACGTCCTGACTTTC
CASSLTSSGANVLTF
>TRBV28|-|TRBJ2-7|TRBD1
TGTGCCAGCAGACCTCAAACAGGGGGCGCCTACGAGCAGTACTTC
CASRPQTGGAYEQYF
>TRBV27|-|TRBJ2-2|-
TGTGCCAGCAGTTTTACGGGATCCACCGGGGAGCTGTTTTTT
CASSFTGSTGELFF
>TRBV30|-|TRBJ1-2|-
TGTGCCCTAGGAGCGGGTTCGGGGGATTATGGCTACACCTTC
CALGAGSGDYGYTF